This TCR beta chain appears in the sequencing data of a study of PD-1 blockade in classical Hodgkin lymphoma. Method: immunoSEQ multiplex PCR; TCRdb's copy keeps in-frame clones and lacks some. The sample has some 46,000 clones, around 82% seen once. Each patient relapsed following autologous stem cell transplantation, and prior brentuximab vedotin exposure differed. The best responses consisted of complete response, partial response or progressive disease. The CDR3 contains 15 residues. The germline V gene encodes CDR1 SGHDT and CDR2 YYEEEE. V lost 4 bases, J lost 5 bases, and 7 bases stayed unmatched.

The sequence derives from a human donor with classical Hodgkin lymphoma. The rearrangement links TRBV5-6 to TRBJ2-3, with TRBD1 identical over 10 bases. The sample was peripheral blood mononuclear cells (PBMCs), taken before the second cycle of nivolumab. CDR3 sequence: CASSRTGQGRDTQYF. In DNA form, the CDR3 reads TGTGCCAGCAGCAGGACGGGACAGGGGAGAGATACGCAGTATTTT.